This passage covers 15 T cell receptor beta chains from one sample sequenced in a study of CD8 T cells in Susac syndrome. Reverse transcription of roughly 0.5 to 1 ug RNA was performed with random hexamers. TCRdb processed the immunoSEQ multiplex PCR reads anew with MiXCR; each CDR3 protein has one entry. Of 100,000 to 150,000 distinct CDR3 sequences listed, over 90% are singletons. The sequencing sample was made of CD8+ T cells from PBMCs. These receptors came from a human donor with multiple sclerosis.

The CDR3 region has the DNA TGTGCTAGTGGTTTGTTGGCGGGAGGCCCTAATCGGGAGCAGTTCTTC. It encodes CASGLLAGGPNREQFF. The gene calls are TRBV12-5 and TRBJ2-1; 8 bases line up with TRBD2. The CDR3 has 16 amino acids. CDR1 is LGHNT and CDR2 is FRNRAP in the germline V gene. The junction had 13 bases not matched to a gene; V was cut back by 2 bases and J by 10 bases.

This clonotype was seen a few times. This chain joins TRBV13 and TRBJ2-7, with 9 bases aligning to TRBD1. The CDR3 has 15 amino acids. Germline loops: CDR1 PRHDT, CDR2 FYEKMQ (reference sequence). V shed 2 bases and J 0 bases; nucleotides not matched to a gene: 2. In DNA, the CDR3 is TGTGCCAGCAGCTTATGGGGACAGGGCTCCTACGAGCAGTACTTC. Amino acid sequence: CASSLWGQGSYEQYF.

V usage is TRBV5-1 and J usage is TRBJ2-7, with 8 bases aligning to TRBD1. Germline CDR1 is SGHRS and CDR2 is YFSETQ. The V segment lost 1 base and the J segment 5 bases; nucleotides outside the gene matches: 11. The CDR3 is 16 residues long. This CDR3 is CASSLFQQGGYDEQYF. The CDR3 DNA is TGCGCCAGCAGCTTGTTCCAACAGGGGGGATACGACGAGCAGTACTTC.

The chain combines TRBV7-8 with TRBJ2-1; 11 bases match TRBD2. This CDR3 has 18 amino acids. V was pared by 5 bases and J by 0 bases, with 9 bases of the junction left unmatched. CDR1 and CDR2 from the germline V gene are SGHVS and FQNEAQ. This CDR3 is CASSTLAGGSVSYNEQFF. Here the CDR3 DNA reads TGTGCCAGCAGCACCCTAGCGGGAGGTTCGGTCTCCTACAATGAGCAGTTCTTC.

The rearrangement uses TRBV5-1 and TRBJ1-1; D not certain. Germline CDR1 SGHRS, CDR2 YFSETQ. V was cut by 7 bases and J by 6 bases, with 10 bases left in between. The length of the CDR3 is 11 residues. The CDR3, as DNA: TGCGCCAGCCACCAAGGCTCTGAAGCTTTCTTT. This gives the protein CASHQGSEAFF. Looking up the rest from reference TRBV5-1 and TRBJ1-1 gives the full variable domain: KAGVTQTPRYLIKTRGQQVTLSCSPISGHRSVSWYQQTPGQGLQFLFEYFSETQRNKGNFPGRFSGRQFSNSRSEMNVSTLELGDSALYLCASHQGSEAFFGQGTRLTVV.

V usage is TRBV5-1 and J usage is TRBJ2-2, with 7 positions matching TRBD1. Germline CDR1 and CDR2: SGHRS and YFSETQ. After removal of 2 bases from V and 4 bases from J, the junction contained 2 bases not matched to a gene. There are 14 residues in the CDR3. The CDR3 nucleotides are TGCGCCAGCAGCTTTTCAGGGGGCACCGGGGAGCTGTTTTTT. This sequence encodes CASSFSGGTGELFF.

This clonotype was seen just once. J is TRBJ1-1 and V is TRBV5-4; TRBD1 might be the D (6 bases). Trimming shortened V by 5 bases and J by 1 base, and 9 bases separated the two germline ends. Per the germline V gene, CDR1 is SGHNT and CDR2 is YYREEE (reference sequence). The CDR3 contains 13 residues. The CDR3: CASRLQGNTEAFF. In DNA form, the CDR3 reads TGTGCCAGCAGATTACAGGGGAACACTGAAGCTTTCTTT.

The rearrangement joins TRBV4-1 to TRBJ1-1, with TRBD1 as a possible D gene (6 bases). With 0 bases removed from V and 2 bases from J, the gap between germline ends came to 10 bases. CDR3 length equals 15 residues. CDR1 MGHRA and CDR2 YSYEKL come from the germline V gene. In DNA, the CDR3 is TGCGCCAGCAGCCAAGAAGGGGGTCGCAACACTGAAGCTTTCTTT. This encodes CASSQEGGRNTEAFF.

This clonotype was seen once. The genes are TRBV7-6 and TRBJ2-5; 7 nucleotides align to TRBD1. With V trimmed by 5 bases and J by 5 bases, 11 bases remained unmatched. The length of the CDR3 is 15 residues. Germline lookup yields CDR1 SGHVS and CDR2 FNYEAQ. The CDR3 loop is CASSLHRGSLETQYF. CDR3 coding DNA: TGTGCCAGCAGCCTGCACAGGGGTTCTTTGGAGACCCAGTACTTC.

The CDR3 DNA follows: TGTGCCTGGAGTGTACTAACTGAAGCTTTCTTT. Protein product: CAWSVLTEAFF. The chain is built from TRBV30 and TRBJ1-1; D not certain. The V and J ends lost 0 bases and 5 bases respectively, with 4 bases between them. Germline lookup yields CDR1 GTSNPN and CDR2 SVGIG (reference sequence). The CDR3 has 11 amino acids.

The genes are TRBV28 and TRBJ2-6, with 9 nucleotides matching TRBD1. CDR1 MDHEN and CDR2 SYDVKM come from the germline V gene. The CDR3 runs 17 residues. The junction had 7 bases not matched to a gene; V was cut back by 5 bases and J by 2 bases. CDR3 sequence reads: CASSLLGTGTGANVLTF. In DNA form, the CDR3 reads TGTGCCAGCAGTCTTCTCGGGACAGGGACTGGGGCCAACGTCCTGACTTTC.

This rearrangement joins TRBV9 to TRBJ2-1; TRBD2 matches at 9 bases. V dropped 0 bases and J dropped 0; count of bases not matched to a gene: 7. The CDR3 sequence is 18 residues long. Germline CDR1 reads SGDLS; CDR2 reads YYNGEE. CDR3 amino acids: CASSVDLAGRSSYNEQFF. In DNA form, the CDR3 reads TGTGCCAGCAGCGTAGATCTAGCGGGGAGAAGCTCCTACAATGAGCAGTTCTTC. The complete variable domain, with remaining parts taken from reference TRBV9 and TRBJ2-1, reads DSGVTQTPKHLITATGQRVTLRCSPRSGDLSVYWYQQSLDQGLQFLIQYYNGEERAKGNILERFSAQQFPDLHSELNLSSLELGDSALYFCASSVDLAGRSSYNEQFFGPGTRLTVL.

This chain links TRBV13 with TRBJ2-7; TRBD1 matches 7 bases. This CDR3 has 14 amino acids. The ends lost 5 bases at V and 2 bases at J; junction bases unmatched: 6. The germline V gene encodes CDR1 PRHDT and CDR2 FYEKMQ (reference sequence). In DNA, the CDR3 is TGTGCCAGCAGCCAGACAGGGCGTCCCTACGAGCAGTACGTC. Encoded protein: CASSQTGRPYEQYV.

This rearrangement joins TRBV13 to TRBJ2-5, with TRBD1 matching 9 bases. Germline CDR1 is PRHDT and CDR2 is FYEKMQ (reference sequence). This CDR3 is built from 16 residues. V was pared by 4 bases and J by 5 bases, with 11 bases of the junction left unmatched. The CDR3 reads CASSSSGTGRRETQYF. The CDR3, as DNA: TGTGCCAGCAGCTCATCCGGGACAGGGCGGAGGGAGACCCAGTACTTC.

The chain has TRBV29-1 and TRBJ2-1, with unresolved D. The V gene's germline CDR1 is SQVTM and CDR2 ANQGSEA. The length of the CDR3 is 11 residues. V lost 7 bases, J lost 6 bases, and 10 bases lay in between. CDR3 sequence reads: CSGDWGNEQFF. Written as DNA, the CDR3 is TGCAGCGGGGATTGGGGCAATGAGCAGTTCTTC.